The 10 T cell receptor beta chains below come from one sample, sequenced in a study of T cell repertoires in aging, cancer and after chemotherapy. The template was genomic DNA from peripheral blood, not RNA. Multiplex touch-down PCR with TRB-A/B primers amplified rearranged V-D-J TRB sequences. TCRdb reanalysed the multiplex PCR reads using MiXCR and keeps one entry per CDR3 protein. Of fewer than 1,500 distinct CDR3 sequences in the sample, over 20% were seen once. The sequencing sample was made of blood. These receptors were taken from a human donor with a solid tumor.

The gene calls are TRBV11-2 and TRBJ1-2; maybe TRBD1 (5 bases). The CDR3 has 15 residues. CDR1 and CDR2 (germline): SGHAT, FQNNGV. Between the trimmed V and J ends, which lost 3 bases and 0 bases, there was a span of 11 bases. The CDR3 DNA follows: TGTGCCAGCAGCTTCACAGGACCCGCTAACTATGGCTACACCTTC. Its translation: CASSFTGPANYGYTF.

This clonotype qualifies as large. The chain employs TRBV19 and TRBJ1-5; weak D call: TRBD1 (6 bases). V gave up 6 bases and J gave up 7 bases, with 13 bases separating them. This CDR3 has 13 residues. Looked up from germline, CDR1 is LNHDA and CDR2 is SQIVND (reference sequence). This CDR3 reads CASRPRGGQPQHF. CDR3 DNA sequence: TGTGCCAGTAGACCAAGAGGGGGGCAGCCCCAGCATTTT.

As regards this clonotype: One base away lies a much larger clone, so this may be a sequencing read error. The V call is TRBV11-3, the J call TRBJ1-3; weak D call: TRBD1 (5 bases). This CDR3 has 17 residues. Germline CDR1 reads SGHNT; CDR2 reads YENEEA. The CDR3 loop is CVSSFFGTSHGGHTIYF. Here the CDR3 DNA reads TGTGTCAGCAGCTTTTTCGGAACCTCTCACGGGGGACACACCATATATTTT.

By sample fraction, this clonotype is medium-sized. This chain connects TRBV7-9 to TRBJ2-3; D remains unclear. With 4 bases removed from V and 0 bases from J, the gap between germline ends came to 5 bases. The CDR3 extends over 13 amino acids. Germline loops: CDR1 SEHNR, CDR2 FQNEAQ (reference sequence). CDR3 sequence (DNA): TGTGCCAGCAGCTCAATTAGCACAGATACGCAGTATTTT. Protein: CASSSISTDTQYF.

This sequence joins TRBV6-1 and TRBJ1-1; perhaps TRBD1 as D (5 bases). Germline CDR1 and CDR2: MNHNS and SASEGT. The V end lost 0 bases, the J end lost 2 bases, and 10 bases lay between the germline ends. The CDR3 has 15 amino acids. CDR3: CASSEASGVNTEAFF. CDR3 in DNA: TGTGCCAGCAGTGAAGCTTCGGGGGTAAACACTGAAGCTTTCTTT.

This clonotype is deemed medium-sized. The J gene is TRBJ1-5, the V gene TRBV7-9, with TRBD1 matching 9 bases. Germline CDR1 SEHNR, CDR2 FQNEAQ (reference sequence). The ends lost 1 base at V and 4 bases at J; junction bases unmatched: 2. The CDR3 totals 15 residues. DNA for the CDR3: TGTGCCAGCAGCTTAGGGACAGGGGAGAATCAGCCCCAGCATTTT. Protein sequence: CASSLGTGENQPQHF.

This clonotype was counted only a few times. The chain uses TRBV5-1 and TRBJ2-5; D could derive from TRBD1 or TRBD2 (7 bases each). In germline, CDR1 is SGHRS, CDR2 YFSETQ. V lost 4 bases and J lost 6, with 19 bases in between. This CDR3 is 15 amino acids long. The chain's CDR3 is CASSQGGGGMKTQYF. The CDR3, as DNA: TGCGCCAGCAGCCAAGGGGGCGGGGGTATGAAGACCCAGTACTTC.

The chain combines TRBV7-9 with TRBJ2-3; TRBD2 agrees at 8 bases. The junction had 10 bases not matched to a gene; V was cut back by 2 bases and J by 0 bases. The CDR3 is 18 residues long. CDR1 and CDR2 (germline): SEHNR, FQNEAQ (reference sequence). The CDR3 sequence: CASSLTNRAGGSTDTQYF. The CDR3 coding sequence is TGTGCCAGCAGCTTAACTAACCGGGCGGGGGGAAGCACAGATACGCAGTATTTT. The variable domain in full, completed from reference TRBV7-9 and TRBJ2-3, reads DTGVSQNPRHKITKRGQNVTFRCDPISEHNRLYWYRQTLGQGPEFLTYFQNEAQLEKSRLLSDRFSAERPKGSFSTLEIQRTEQGDSAMYLCASSLTNRAGGSTDTQYFGPGTRLTVL.

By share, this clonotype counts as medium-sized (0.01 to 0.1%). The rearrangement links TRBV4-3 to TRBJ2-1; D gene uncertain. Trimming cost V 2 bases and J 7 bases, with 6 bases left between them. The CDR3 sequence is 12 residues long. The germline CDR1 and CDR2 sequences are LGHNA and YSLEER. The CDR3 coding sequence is TGCGCCAGCAGCCAAATAGGGAATGAGCAGTTCTTC. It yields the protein CASSQIGNEQFF.

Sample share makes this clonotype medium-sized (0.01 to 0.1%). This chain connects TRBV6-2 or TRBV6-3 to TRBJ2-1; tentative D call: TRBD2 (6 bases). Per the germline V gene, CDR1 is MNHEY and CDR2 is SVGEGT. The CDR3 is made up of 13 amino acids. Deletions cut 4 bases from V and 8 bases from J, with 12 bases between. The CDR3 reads CASSLGGDDEQFF. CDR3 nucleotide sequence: TGTGCCAGCAGTTTAGGAGGGGACGATGAGCAGTTCTTC.